This TCR beta chain was captured by sequencing in a study of T cells in Graves' hyperthyroidism and ophthalmopathy (dated by TCRdb to between 2018 and 2021). A note on the overall study: Peripheral blood samples were taken at the time of initial diagnosis, prior to any treatment. To identify TCR V-J signatures that set the groups apart, the researchers used a discovery cohort of more than 95 patients, made up of roughly 45 with Graves' ophthalmopathy and about 60 with stable Graves' hyperthyroidism. The roughly 100 discovery patients were randomly divided into training and test sets at a 7:3 ratio. The study also compared thyroid tissue and blood T-cell repertoires from about six Graves' hyperthyroidism patients. The paper reports TCR Vbeta CDR3 sequencing of fewer than 150 peripheral blood samples: under 45 ophthalmopathy, about 75 hyperthyroidism and 17 progressor patients. Following sampling, methimazole starting at 30 mg daily was given to hyperthyroidism patients, and high-dose intravenous methylprednisolone was given to ophthalmopathy patients. An independent validation cohort of about 20 hyperthyroidism patients and 17 patients who later progressed to ophthalmopathy tested prospective prediction of ophthalmopathy. The research as a whole found: No statistical method was used to set the sample size in advance, and investigators knew the group allocation. Ophthalmopathy was separated from stable hyperthyroidism by a 13 V-J signature model, with just over 85% sensitivity and 81% to 82% specificity obtained in cross-validation and 80%/75% obtained in testing. In validation, the model predicted progression to ophthalmopathy a median of approximately 6.6 months before onset, with 70% to 71% sensitivity and 72.22% specificity. Most expanded thyroid clonotypes (frequency above 0.001) were also detected in blood, suggesting blood repertoires may reflect thyroid immune responses.

This clonotype was counted many times. Its antigen is unknown. No per-base quality is available; no much larger clone lies one base away. TCR beta CDR3 regions were amplified from RNA transcripts. For the first round of RT-PCR on the TCR CDR3, the HTBI primer set was used together with the Qiagen OneStep RT-PCR kit. A second multiplex PCR round built the libraries, followed by size selection and purification. Paired-end sequencing of the libraries was performed with 100 bp reads on an Illumina HiSeq2000. Turning to the authors' computational methods: SOAPnuke was used to process the raw data, throwing out any read that contained adapters or uncalled bases, had a mean Phred below 15, or lacked an exact constant-primer or identifier match. COPE v1.2.5 was used to merge the high-quality paired reads, and each unique nucleotide sequence was defined as a clonotype. MiTCR v1.1 was used to align clonotypes to the IMGT TRBV, TRBD and TRBJ reference segments. The analysis was restricted to V-J combinations with a frequency above 0.0001, which together covered 99% to 99.2% of the repertoires. A TCS score was defined as the ratio of F50 (clonal expansion) to E x V (chaos), with BLOSUM62-based TCRdist applied between CDR3 peptides within each V-J. Welch's t-statistics and random forest reduced several hundred V-J features to 10 to 15, which were used in a naive Bayes classifier (R e1071). TCRdb took the public reads, trimmed them with fastp at Q25, ran MiXCR for clone calling and kept in-frame beta chains. Rows matching on CDR3 protein sequence are summarized as one entry with the most common DNA and genes. Here the V and J calls rest on TCRdb's processing, not on the authors' analysis. In all, the sample holds about 420,000 distinct CDR3 sequences, and 15% to 19% of those were seen once. Jointly, the top ten make up just under 8% of the sample.

Stable Graves' hyperthyroidism was defined as no progression to ophthalmopathy during 18 months of follow-up. The hyperthyroidism patients were between 18 and 65 years old and newly diagnosed, with a disease duration of less than 2 months. Patients with uncontrolled infections, other autoimmune diseases, pregnancy or lactation were excluded. Diagnoses were established on the basis of clinical symptoms, serum thyroxine and TRAb, thyroid ultrasound, and orbital computed tomography. Ficoll-Paque density gradient centrifugation was used to isolate PBMCs from approximately 11 ml of fresh peripheral blood. Total RNA was extracted using Trizol reagent, and RNA quality was assessed on an Agilent 2100 Bioanalyzer. A distance of 15 bases separates the germline ends of V and J, which lose 6 bases and 3 bases respectively. Inclusive of the bounding cysteine and phenylalanine, the CDR3 is 15 residues long. Only the CDR3 region is kept as DNA, spanning 45 bases read in frame from base 1. CDR1 and CDR2 (SNHLY, FYNNEI) derive from the germline V gene.

The clonotype originates from a woman aged 18-29 years with Graves' hyperthyroidism. The sequencing sample was made of blood. The V and J segments used are TRBV2 and TRBJ1-3; tentative D gene TRBD1, with 6 bases matching. The nucleotides are TGTGCCAGCAGCCAAGGGCAGGGGTTTGGAAACACCATATATTTT. Its translation is CASSQGQGFGNTIYF.